This is a list of T cell receptor beta chains from one sample in a study of CD8+CD57+ T cells in acquired aplastic anemia. In TCRdb, the reads were re-called with MiXCR into one record per CDR3 protein. The repertoire has 200,000 to 250,000 distinct CDR3 sequences, 61% of them found once; the top ten carry 29%. Sequencing input: sorted CD4+, CD8+, or CD8+CD57+ T cells (not recorded which) from PBMCs. The source of these receptors is a human donor in good health. The CDR3 runs from the conserved cysteine through the conserved F or W. D genes are given only for firm matches. Only part of the rows carry a size: once, few, many, or a class if the clone is expanded.

V gene	D gene	J gene	clone size	CDR3 DNA	CDR3 protein
TRBV19	.	TRBJ1-2	.	TGTGCCAGTAGTCTCGGCCGGGCCGTAGCTAACTATGGCTACACCTTC	CASSLGRAVANYGYTF
TRBV6-5	.	TRBJ1-1	.	TGTGCCAGCAGGAGACAGTACACTGAAGCTTTCTTT	CASRRQYTEAFF
TRBV7-7	TRBD2	TRBJ2-1	.	TGTGCCAGCCTAGCGGGGAGAGACAATGAGCAGTTCTTC	CASLAGRDNEQFF
TRBV6-6	TRBD2	TRBJ2-1	many	TGTGCCAGCAGTTATCACCAAGGACTAGCGGGAGAAGATGAGCAGTTCTTC	CASSYHQGLAGEDEQFF
TRBV19	.	TRBJ1-1	many	TGTGCCAGTAGTATCGGGCCGCCCCGTGGGACTGAAGCTTTCTTT	CASSIGPPRGTEAFF
TRBV5-6	.	TRBJ2-3	.	TGTGCCAGCAGCTTGTTAAGGGCAACAGATACGCAGTATTTT	CASSLLRATDTQYF
TRBV12-3/TRBV12-4	TRBD2	TRBJ2-2	.	TGTGCCAGCAGGTCTGCGGCGGGGGGGCGTACCACCGGGGAGCTGTTTTTT	CASRSAAGGRTTGELFF
TRBV20-1	TRBD2	TRBJ2-7	.	TGCAGTGCTACCCCAGGTTTGCCTAGCGGCTCCTACGAGCAGTACTTC	CSATPGLPSGSYEQYF
TRBV7-9	.	TRBJ2-1	.	TGTGCCAGCAGCTTAAGCCTTGACAATGGGCAGTTCTTC	CASSLSLDNGQFF
TRBV7-9	.	TRBJ1-5	few	TGTGCCAGCAGCTCACAGGGAAAATTCAATCAGCCCCAGCATTTT	CASSSQGKFNQPQHF
TRBV7-9	TRBD1	TRBJ1-3	few	TGTGCCAGCATCCAGAGTGGGACAGCGCTCTATTTT	CASIQSGTALYF
TRBV19	.	TRBJ1-2	few	TGTGCCAGTAGTATAGGGACCGTCCCCAGCTACACCTTC	CASSIGTVPSYTF
TRBV7-9	TRBD1	TRBJ1-2	.	TGTGCCAGCAGCTTAGTGACAGGGGGCGACTATGGCTACACCTTC	CASSLVTGGDYGYTF
TRBV12-3/TRBV12-4	.	TRBJ1-1	.	TGTGCCAGCACCTTTCAAGGAGGGTTGAACACTGAAGCTTTCTTT	CASTFQGGLNTEAFF
TRBV27	.	TRBJ1-1	.	TGTGCCAGCAGCCATACGGGGGGGAGGAAGACTGAAGCTTTCTTT	CASSHTGGRKTEAFF
TRBV10-1	.	TRBJ2-7	.	TGCGCCAGCAGTGTCGGGCAGGGCCCCTACGAGCAGTACTTC	CASSVGQGPYEQYF
TRBV7-9	TRBD1	TRBJ2-3	many	TGTGCCAGCAGAGACAGGGACGGGAGCACAGATACGCAGTATTTT	CASRDRDGSTDTQYF
TRBV6-1	.	TRBJ2-7	many	TGTGCCAGCAGGAAGCGGGACAGCTCTTCCTACGAGCAGTACTTC	CASRKRDSSSYEQYF
TRBV9	TRBD2	TRBJ2-1	.	TGTGCCAGCAGCGCAGACATTCGGGGGGGTTTCTACAATGAGCAGTTCTTC	CASSADIRGGFYNEQFF
TRBV20-1	TRBD2	TRBJ2-7	.	TGCAGTGCGCATAGGACTAGCGGGGGACCTTCCTACGAGCAGTACTTC	CSAHRTSGGPSYEQYF
TRBV5-1	.	TRBJ2-7	.	TGCGCCAGCAGCTTGGCGACGGACTACGAGCAGTACTTC	CASSLATDYEQYF
TRBV7-2	.	TRBJ2-1	.	TGTGCCAGCGCCGAGGCGGCTGGTGAGCAGTTCTTC	CASAEAAGEQFF
TRBV15	.	TRBJ2-2	many	TGTGCCACCAGCAGCGCCTCAGACACCGGGGAGCTGTTTTTT	CATSSASDTGELFF
TRBV5-8	TRBD1	TRBJ2-5	once	TGTGCCAGCAGGGCCGGGACAGCGGAAGAGACCCAGTACTTC	CASRAGTAEETQYF
TRBV2	TRBD1	TRBJ1-3	few	TGTGCCAGCACGACTCGAGGAGACAGGGGTAACACCATATATTTT	CASTTRGDRGNTIYF
TRBV2	.	TRBJ1-1	.	TGTGCCAGCACTTTGGGGCGGCCAGGGAGGGGGGACACTGAGGCTTTCTTT	CASTLGRPGRGDTEAFF
TRBV7-2	TRBD1	TRBJ2-7	.	TGTGCCAGCAGCTTTCAGACAGGGGAGACATACGAGCAGTACTTC	CASSFQTGETYEQYF
TRBV7-3	.	TRBJ2-7	.	TGTGCCAGCAGCTTAGGGGGGGCGGAGAGCTCCTACGAGCAGTACTTC	CASSLGGAESSYEQYF
TRBV4-1	.	TRBJ1-2	.	TGCGCCAGCAGCCAAGAATCCCCCACATCTGGCGGCTATGGCTACACCTTC	CASSQESPTSGGYGYTF
TRBV7-9	.	TRBJ2-2	.	TGTGCCAGCAGCTTTGGGGGTGGGGAGGAGCTGTTTTTT	CASSFGGGEELFF
TRBV10-3	TRBD2	TRBJ2-1	few	TGTGCCATCAGTGCCCCGGGACTAGCGGGCAATGAGCAGTTCTTC	CAISAPGLAGNEQFF
TRBV7-6	.	TRBJ2-7	many	TGTGCCAGCAGCTTGAGTGTCCAGGGATCCCACGAGCAGTACTTC	CASSLSVQGSHEQYF
TRBV7-9	TRBD2	TRBJ2-7	.	TGTGCCAGCAGCTACCGGGTCCAGGGACTAGCAGCAAACTACGAGCAGTACTTC	CASSYRVQGLAANYEQYF
TRBV19	.	TRBJ1-5	.	TGTGCCAGCCGGCCAGGGGTGCGGGGCAATCAGCCCCAGCATTTT	CASRPGVRGNQPQHF
TRBV6-5	.	TRBJ2-1	few	TGTGCCAGCACCGACGGGATTCCAGGGCTGTTTCTTTTCTTC	CASTDGIPGLFLFF
TRBV29-1	.	TRBJ2-7	few	TGCAGCGTTCGTGGAGCGACCTCCTACGAGCAGTACTTC	CSVRGATSYEQYF
TRBV20-1	.	TRBJ2-3	.	TGCAGTGCTAGCTACGGGAGTAACACAGATACGCAGTATTTT	CSASYGSNTDTQYF
TRBV7-2	TRBD1	TRBJ2-7	.	TGTGCCAGCAGCTGGGGGACAGGGGAAGACGAGCAGTACTTC	CASSWGTGEDEQYF
TRBV7-2	TRBD1	TRBJ2-7	.	TGTGCCAGCAGCGTCGACAGGGTAATGACCGAGCAGTACTTC	CASSVDRVMTEQYF
TRBV19	.	TRBJ2-5	.	TGTGCCAGTAGTTCGCGCATGGGGGAGACCCAGTACTTC	CASSSRMGETQYF
TRBV19	.	TRBJ2-7	once	TGTGCCAGTAGTATAGAGGAGACTCAAACCTACGAGCAGTACTTC	CASSIEETQTYEQYF
TRBV19	.	TRBJ1-3	.	TGTGCCAGTACAGCAACGCGCAGGGCAGGAGGAAACACCATATATTTT	CASTATRRAGGNTIYF
TRBV2	.	TRBJ2-7	.	TGTGCCAGCAGTGTGAGGGGGGTTTTTTACGAGCAGTACTTC	CASSVRGVFYEQYF
TRBV20-1	.	TRBJ1-6	.	TGCAGTGCTAGAGATGTGGCAGTCGGGCCCCTCCACTTT	CSARDVAVGPLHF
TRBV25-1	.	TRBJ2-3	.	TGTGCCAGCAGTGCTAGAGGGACCGCCAGGACAGATACGCAGTATTTT	CASSARGTARTDTQYF
TRBV9	.	TRBJ1-6	many	TGTGCCAGCAGCGTAGGGAGGGGCTATAATTCACCCCTCCACTTT	CASSVGRGYNSPLHF
TRBV2	.	TRBJ2-7	.	TGTGCCAGCAGAAGGACGGCCGAGTACGAGCAGTACTTC	CASRRTAEYEQYF
TRBV20-1	.	TRBJ1-1	.	TGCAGTGCTAGAGTGGGTCAGAAGAACACTGAAGCTTTCTTT	CSARVGQKNTEAFF
TRBV24-1	TRBD1	TRBJ2-1	many	TGTGCCACCAGTGATTTGACGGGACAGGCCAGCAATGAGCAGTTCTTC	CATSDLTGQASNEQFF
TRBV7-6	.	TRBJ1-1	.	TGTGCCAGCAGCACACTCGGGACAAAGGGGACTGAAGCTTTCTTT	CASSTLGTKGTEAFF
TRBV10-2	.	TRBJ2-7	.	TGCGCCAGCAGTGCCTACAGGGATTCCTACGAGCAGTACTTC	CASSAYRDSYEQYF
TRBV2	TRBD2	TRBJ2-3	few	TGTGCCAGCAGTGGACTAGCCCACACAGATACGCAGTATTTT	CASSGLAHTDTQYF
TRBV7-8	.	TRBJ1-3	.	TGTGCCAGCAGCCGACCCGGGGCAATGGCAAACACCATATATTTT	CASSRPGAMANTIYF
TRBV11-3	.	TRBJ2-1	many	TGTGCCAGCAGCCCCCAGACAGGCGTCAATGAGCAGTTCTTC	CASSPQTGVNEQFF
TRBV20-1	.	TRBJ2-7	.	TGCAGTGCCGCTAGCAGACACTACGAGCAGTACTTC	CSAASRHYEQYF
TRBV7-2	TRBD2	TRBJ2-1	.	TGTGCCAGCAGCTTAAGGCGGGGGGGGTTCGATGAGCAGTTCTTC	CASSLRRGGFDEQFF
TRBV15	TRBD2	TRBJ2-3	medium-sized	TGTGCCACCAGCAGAGATCCGGGCGGGAGTACCGATACGCAGTATTTT	CATSRDPGGSTDTQYF